These T cell receptor beta chains were read from a single sample in a study of cytomegalovirus exposure and HLA in healthy donors. Sequenced by immunoSEQ multiplex PCR; TCRdb stores in-frame clones only, minus some. The data hold over 200,000 clones, with 82% observed a single time. Sequencing was performed on PBMCs. The source of these receptors is a man aged 35 to 55 in good health and CMV-seropositive. Each CDR3 is given with its conserved first and last residue. Each record gives: clone size, D gene, V gene, J gene, CDR3 DNA, CDR3 protein. D genes are given only for firm matches. Part of the rows lack a size; the others show once, few, many or a class for expanded clones.

>NA|NA|TRBV5-6|TRBJ2-7
TGTGCCAGCAGCTTGACGGGTTCCTACGAGCAGTACTTC
CASSLTGSYEQYF
>NA|NA|TRBV11-2|TRBJ1-1
TGTGCCAGCAGACCCGTGGGGCCGAACACTGAAGCTTTCTTT
CASRPVGPNTEAFF
>NA|NA|TRBV10-1|TRBJ2-5
TGCGCCAGCAGCGACTCTGTAGCGTACCAAGAGACCCAGTACTTC
CASSDSVAYQETQYF
>NA|NA|TRBV7-2|TRBJ2-1
TGTGCCAGCAGCTTAGGATCGGGAAGCGTCAATGAGCAGTTCTTC
CASSLGSGSVNEQFF
>NA|NA|TRBV7-9|TRBJ2-4
TGTGCCAGCAGCCGAGATTCAAGTGCTGTAGCCAAAAACATTCAGTACTTC
CASSRDSSAVAKNIQYF
>few|NA|TRBV10-1|TRBJ2-3
TGCGCCAGCAGTGATATGTTAGCTGTGACAGATACGCAGTATTTT
CASSDMLAVTDTQYF
>NA|NA|TRBV18|TRBJ1-4
TGTGCCAGCTCACCATTGGACAGCACAACTAATGAAAAACTGTTTTTT
CASSPLDSTTNEKLFF
>NA|TRBD1|TRBV19|TRBJ1-5
TGTGCCAGTAGTATAGGGGCCGGGACAGAAGAGCATTTT
CASSIGAGTEEHF
>NA|TRBD2|TRBV2|TRBJ2-5
TGTGCCTCAGGGCGGGAGGCGTTTGAGACCCAGTACTTC
CASGREAFETQYF
>NA|NA|TRBV12-5|TRBJ2-7
TGTGCTAGTGGTTTGGTACAGGGAAACCACGAGCAGTACTTC
CASGLVQGNHEQYF
>NA|NA|TRBV12-1|TRBJ1-1
TGTGCCAGCAGCTTTGGGGCGCATCTACCCGCTGAAGCTTTCTTT
CASSFGAHLPAEAFF
>NA|NA|TRBV2|TRBJ2-3
TGTGCCAGCAGAGGCGGGAAAACAGATACGCAGTATTTT
CASRGGKTDTQYF
>NA|TRBD2|TRBV5-4|TRBJ2-7
TGTGCCAGCAGCTTGGCTAGCGGCACCTCCTACGAGCAGTACTTC
CASSLASGTSYEQYF
>NA|NA|TRBV27|TRBJ1-5
TGTGCCAGCAGTTTATCGGGCAGAGGCAATCAGCCCCAGCATTTT
CASSLSGRGNQPQHF
>NA|NA|TRBV6-5|TRBJ1-1
TGTGCCACCAAGACAGGCAGGCACACTGAAGCTTTCTTT
CATKTGRHTEAFF
>once|NA|TRBV27|TRBJ2-2
TGTGCCAGCAGGTACTCAACAGGCACCGGGGAGCTGTTTTTT
CASRYSTGTGELFF